These 19 T cell receptor beta chains were sequenced from one sample in a study of blood T cell repertoires in COVID-19. Sequencing used immunoSEQ multiplex PCR; TCRdb keeps in-frame clones, though not all of them. The sample contains roughly 120,000 clones, roughly 90% of which appear only once. Source material: peripheral blood. The receptor set was obtained from a human donor in a cohort sampled during active COVID-19.

The chain employs TRBV4-1 and TRBJ2-4; a weak D match, TRBD2 (7 bases). V lost 0 bases and J lost 2, with 14 bases in between. Per the germline V gene, CDR1 is MGHRA and CDR2 is YSYEKL. The CDR3 consists of 17 residues. CDR3 region: CASSQDRGGWPKNIQYF. DNA of the CDR3: TGCGCCAGCAGCCAAGATAGGGGGGGGTGGCCCAAAAACATTCAGTACTTC.

The V gene is TRBV5-1, the J gene TRBJ1-1, with D uncertain. The germline V gene has CDR1 SGHRS and CDR2 YFSETQ. CDR3 length equals 14 residues. Trimming took off 3 bases at V and 6 bases at J, with 15 bases between the two ends. CDR3 in DNA: TGCGCCAGCAGCTGGTACCCAGGCAATCCTGAAGCTTTCTTT. Its translation: CASSWYPGNPEAFF.

The V call is TRBV24-1, the J call TRBJ2-3; TRBD2 agrees at 8 bases. V trimming: 5 bases; J trimming: 0 bases; junction bases outside the gene matches: 9. Germline CDR1 is KGHDR and CDR2 is SFDVKD. CDR3 length: 17 residues. CDR3 in DNA: TGTGCCACCAGTGTAAACGGGAGGGGGGCTAGCACAGATACGCAGTATTTT. Amino acids: CATSVNGRGASTDTQYF.

The chain joins TRBV12-5 to TRBJ2-1; 7 bases line up with TRBD1. The CDR3 consists of 15 residues. Trimming cost V 4 bases and J 6 bases; bases outside gene matches: 9. CDR1 is LGHNT and CDR2 is FRNRAP in the germline V gene. The CDR3 nucleotides read TGTGCTAGTGGTTGGCAGGACAGGTTCGGCAATGAGCAGTTCTTC. This encodes CASGWQDRFGNEQFF.

The chain links TRBV5-4 to TRBJ2-4, with TRBD2 matching over 7 bases. The CDR3 extends over 13 amino acids. The ends lost 3 bases at V and 6 bases at J; junction bases unmatched: 3. The germline V gene has CDR1 SGHNT and CDR2 YYREEE (reference sequence). The CDR3 coding sequence is TGTGCCAGCAGCTCGGGGAGGGGAAACATTCAGTACTTC. Its translation: CASSSGRGNIQYF.

The CDR3 here is CASSSRDRGFSPLHF. CDR3 DNA: TGTGCCAGCAGCTCCCGGGACAGGGGTTTTTCACCCCTCCACTTT. This chain connects TRBV5-6 to TRBJ1-6, with 10 bases matching TRBD1. With 3 bases clipped from V and 9 bases from J, the junction kept 6 bases outside the gene matches. The V gene's germline CDR1 is SGHDT and CDR2 YYEEEE. CDR3 length: 15 amino acids.

The V call is TRBV5-1, the J call TRBJ1-1; no clear D gene. CDR3 size: 14 residues. CDR1 is SGHRS, CDR2 YFSETQ, per germline. The V end lost 3 bases, the J end lost 5 bases, and 14 bases lay between the germline ends. The CDR3 DNA reads TGCGCCAGCAGCTCTCAGGATTTAAGTACTGAAGCTTTCTTT. Translated: CASSSQDLSTEAFF. Using reference TRBV5-1 and TRBJ1-1 for the parts outside the CDR3, the full variable domain is KAGVTQTPRYLIKTRGQQVTLSCSPISGHRSVSWYQQTPGQGLQFLFEYFSETQRNKGNFPGRFSGRQFSNSRSEMNVSTLELGDSALYLCASSSQDLSTEAFFGQGTRLTVV.

The chain is built from TRBV19 and TRBJ2-3, with TRBD2 identical over 12 bases. V lost 7 bases, J lost 0 bases, and 5 bases stayed unmatched. Looked up from germline, CDR1 is LNHDA and CDR2 is SQIVND (reference sequence). The CDR3 length is 16 residues. The CDR3: CASTQTSGGSTDTQYF. CDR3 nucleotides: TGTGCCAGTACCCAGACTAGCGGGGGAAGCACAGATACGCAGTATTTT.

This clone was seen more than once but under ten times. The rearrangement links TRBV18 to TRBJ2-7; 12 bases line up with TRBD1. This CDR3 region has 15 residues. V shed 3 bases and J 2 bases; nucleotides not matched to a gene: 2. The germline gives CDR1 KGHSH, CDR2 LQKENI. The CDR3 region is CASSPGQGATYEQYF. CDR3 coding DNA: TGTGCCAGCTCACCGGGACAGGGGGCGACCTACGAGCAGTACTTC.

The rearrangement uses TRBV29-1 and TRBJ1-2, with a tentative D call TRBD1 (5 bases). Looked up from germline, CDR1 is SQVTM and CDR2 is ANQGSEA. There are 13 residues in the CDR3. V was shortened by 2 bases and J by 6 bases, with 13 bases between the two germline ends. CDR3: CSVETGRVNGYTF. CDR3 bases: TGCAGCGTTGAAACAGGCAGGGTAAATGGCTACACCTTC.

V is TRBV12-5 and J is TRBJ2-3; TRBD2 matches at 7 bases. The junction had 16 bases not matched to a gene; V was cut back by 2 bases and J by 2 bases. This CDR3 has 19 amino acids. Germline lookup yields CDR1 LGHNT and CDR2 FRNRAP. The CDR3 here is CASGLPWGEGFPPTDTQYF. The CDR3 DNA sequence: TGTGCTAGTGGTTTGCCCTGGGGGGAGGGCTTCCCCCCCACAGATACGCAGTATTTT.

V and J are TRBV6-5 and TRBJ1-2, with 9 bases fitting TRBD1. Losses at the gene ends were 6 bases for V and 3 bases for J; bases not matched to a gene: 5. This CDR3 is 14 amino acids long. Germline V lookup: CDR1 MNHEY, CDR2 SVGAGI. For the CDR3, the DNA is TGTGCCAGCAGCTACCGGGACAGGGACTATGGCTACACCTTC. It is translated as CASSYRDRDYGYTF.

The chain recombines TRBV28 with TRBJ1-2; D unclear. Trimming left V 2 bases short and J 8 bases short, with 12 bases between. Germline lookup yields CDR1 MDHEN and CDR2 SYDVKM. There are 13 residues in the CDR3. CDR3 protein: CASSLVRAGGYTF. The CDR3 DNA follows: TGTGCCAGCAGTTTAGTCCGGGCGGGAGGCTACACCTTC.

This chain uses TRBV24-1 with TRBJ2-5; D is possibly TRBD1 (5 bases). Looked up from germline, CDR1 is KGHDR and CDR2 is SFDVKD. CDR3 length: 12 residues. V was trimmed by 2 bases and J by 8 bases, leaving 8 bases between them. In DNA form, the CDR3 reads TGTGCCACCAGTGATTCAGACAGAACCCAGTACTTC. Translated, it gives CATSDSDRTQYF.

The rearrangement uses TRBV19 and TRBJ2-2; unclear D gene. V shed 5 bases and J shed 7 bases, with 11 bases lying between them. Germline loops: CDR1 LNHDA, CDR2 SQIVND (reference sequence). The CDR3 extends over 13 amino acids. CDR3 in DNA: TGTGCCAGTAGTCCCGGGTATAGCGGGGAGCTGTTTTTT. It yields the protein CASSPGYSGELFF. Complete variable domain (other parts from reference TRBV19 and TRBJ2-2): DGGITQSPKYLFRKEGQNVTLSCEQNLNHDAMYWYRQDPGQGLRLIYYSQIVNDFQKGDIAEGYSVSREKKESFPLTVTSAQKNPTAFYLCASSPGYSGELFFGEGSRLTVL.

The chain joins TRBV19 to TRBJ2-1, with 9 bases fitting TRBD2. With 3 bases clipped from V and 5 bases from J, the junction kept 8 bases outside the gene matches. Germline CDR1 reads LNHDA; CDR2 reads SQIVND (reference sequence). This CDR3 comprises 16 residues. CDR3 nucleotide sequence: TGTGCCAGTAGTATCTTGAGCGGGAGGCCCCACAATGAGCAGTTCTTC. It yields the protein CASSILSGRPHNEQFF.

This clone is a singleton in its sample. The chain is built from TRBV27 and TRBJ2-1, with D tentatively TRBD1 (5 bases). The germline gives CDR1 MNHEY, CDR2 SMNVEV (reference sequence). V was clipped by 0 bases and J by 7 bases, with 7 bases between them. The CDR3 has 13 residues. DNA for the CDR3: TGTGCCAGCAGTTTATCGAAGGGGAATGAGCAGTTCTTC. Translation: CASSLSKGNEQFF.

This clone was recorded once. The rearrangement uses TRBV5-6 and TRBJ1-2; possibly TRBD1 for D (5 bases). The CDR3 contains 13 residues. Trimming removed 4 bases from V and 4 bases from J, with 11 bases in between. Germline values: CDR1 SGHDT, CDR2 YYEEEE. The CDR3 sequence: CASSRGAGYGYTF. The CDR3 coding sequence is TGTGCCAGCAGCCGCGGGGCAGGCTATGGCTACACCTTC.

The chain carries TRBV15 and TRBJ2-1; perhaps TRBD2 as D (6 bases). V dropped 5 bases and J dropped 8 bases, with 19 bases sitting between them. CDR1 and CDR2 (germline): LNHNV, YYDKDF (reference sequence). The CDR3 has 15 residues. In DNA, the CDR3 is TGTGCCACCAGCCCGGGGCAGGAGGGCCGGGATGAGCAGTTCTTC. Translation: CATSPGQEGRDEQFF.